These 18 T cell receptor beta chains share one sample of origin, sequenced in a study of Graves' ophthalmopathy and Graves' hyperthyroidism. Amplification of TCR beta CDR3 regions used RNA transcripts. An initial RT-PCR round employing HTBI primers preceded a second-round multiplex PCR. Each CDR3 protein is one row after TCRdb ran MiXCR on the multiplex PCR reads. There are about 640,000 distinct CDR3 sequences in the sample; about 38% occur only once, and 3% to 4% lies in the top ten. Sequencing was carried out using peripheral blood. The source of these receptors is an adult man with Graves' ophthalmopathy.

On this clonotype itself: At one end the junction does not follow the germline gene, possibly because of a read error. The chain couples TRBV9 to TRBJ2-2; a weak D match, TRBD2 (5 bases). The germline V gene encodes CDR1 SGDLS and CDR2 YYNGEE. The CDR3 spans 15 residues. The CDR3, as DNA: TGTGCCAGCAGCCATGGCGGGTCGAGGACCGGGGAGCCGTTTTTT. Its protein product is CASSHGGSRTGEPFF.

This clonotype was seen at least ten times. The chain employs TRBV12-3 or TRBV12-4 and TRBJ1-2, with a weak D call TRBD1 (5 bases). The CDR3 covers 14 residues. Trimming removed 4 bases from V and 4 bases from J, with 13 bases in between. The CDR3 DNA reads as TGTGCCAGCAGTTCAAGTACAGGCGCCTATGGCTACACCTTC. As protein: CASSSSTGAYGYTF.

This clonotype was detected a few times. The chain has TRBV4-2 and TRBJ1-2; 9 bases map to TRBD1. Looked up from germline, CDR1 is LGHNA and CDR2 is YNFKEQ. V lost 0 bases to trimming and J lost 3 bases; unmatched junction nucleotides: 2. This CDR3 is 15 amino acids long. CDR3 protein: CASSQEGQGHYGYTF. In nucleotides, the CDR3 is TGTGCCAGCAGCCAAGAGGGACAGGGCCACTATGGCTACACCTTC.

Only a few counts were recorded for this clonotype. Here the CDR3 DNA reads TGTGCCAGCAGCCACGAACTAGCGGCCACCGGGGAGCTGTTTTTT. Translation: CASSHELAATGELFF. This chain uses TRBV4-2 with TRBJ2-2; 8 positions match TRBD2. The CDR3 has 15 residues. CDR1 LGHNA and CDR2 YNFKEQ come from the germline V gene. V shed 3 bases, J shed 4 bases, and the junction held 4 bases outside the gene matches.

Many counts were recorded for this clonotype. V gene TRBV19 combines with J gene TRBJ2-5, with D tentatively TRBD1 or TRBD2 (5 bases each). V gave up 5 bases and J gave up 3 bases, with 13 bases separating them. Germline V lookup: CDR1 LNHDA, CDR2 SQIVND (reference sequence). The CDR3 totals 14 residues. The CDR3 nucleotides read TGTGCCAGTAGTTCCCTTGGGACCAAAGAGACCCAGTACTTC. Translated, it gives CASSSLGTKETQYF.

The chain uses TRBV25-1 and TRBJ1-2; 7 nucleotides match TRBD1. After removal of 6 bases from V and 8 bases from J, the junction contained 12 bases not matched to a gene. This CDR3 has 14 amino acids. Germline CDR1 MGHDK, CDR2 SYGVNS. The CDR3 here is CASRDGGSQGGYTF. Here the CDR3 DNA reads TGTGCCAGCAGAGATGGGGGATCACAGGGGGGCTACACCTTC.

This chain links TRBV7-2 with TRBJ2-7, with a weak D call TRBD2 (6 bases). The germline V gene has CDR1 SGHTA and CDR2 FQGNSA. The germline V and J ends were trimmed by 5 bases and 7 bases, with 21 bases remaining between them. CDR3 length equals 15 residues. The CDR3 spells CASSRDAGTFNEQYF. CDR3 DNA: TGTGCCAGCAGCCGAGACGCGGGGACTTTTAATGAGCAGTACTTC.

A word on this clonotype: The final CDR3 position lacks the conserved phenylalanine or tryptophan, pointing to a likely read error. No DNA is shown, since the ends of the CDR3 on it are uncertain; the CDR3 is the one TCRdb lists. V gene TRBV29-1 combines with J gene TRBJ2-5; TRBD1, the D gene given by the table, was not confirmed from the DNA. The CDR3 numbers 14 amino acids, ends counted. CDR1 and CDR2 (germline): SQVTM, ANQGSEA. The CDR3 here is CSAMTEQWGYTFGS.

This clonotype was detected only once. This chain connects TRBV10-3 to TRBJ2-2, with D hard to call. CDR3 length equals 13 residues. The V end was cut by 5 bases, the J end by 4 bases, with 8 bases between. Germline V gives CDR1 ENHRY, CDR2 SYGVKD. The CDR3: CAISRSPTGELFF. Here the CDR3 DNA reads TGTGCCATCAGTCGTTCCCCCACCGGGGAGCTGTTTTTT.

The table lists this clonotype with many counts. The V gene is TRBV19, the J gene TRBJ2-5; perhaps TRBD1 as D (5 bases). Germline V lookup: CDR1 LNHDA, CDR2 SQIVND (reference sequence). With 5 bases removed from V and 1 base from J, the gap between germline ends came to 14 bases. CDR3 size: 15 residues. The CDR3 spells CASSGVDTGQETQYF. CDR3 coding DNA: TGTGCCAGTAGTGGGGTGGACACTGGCCAAGAGACCCAGTACTTC.

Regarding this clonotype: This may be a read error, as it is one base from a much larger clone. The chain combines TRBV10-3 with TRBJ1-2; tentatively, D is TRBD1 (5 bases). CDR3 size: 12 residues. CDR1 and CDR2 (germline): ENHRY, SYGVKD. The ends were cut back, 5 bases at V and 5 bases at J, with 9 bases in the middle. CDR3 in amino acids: CAISYRSYGYTF. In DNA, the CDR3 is TGTGCCATCAGTTACAGGTCTTATGGCTACACCTTC.

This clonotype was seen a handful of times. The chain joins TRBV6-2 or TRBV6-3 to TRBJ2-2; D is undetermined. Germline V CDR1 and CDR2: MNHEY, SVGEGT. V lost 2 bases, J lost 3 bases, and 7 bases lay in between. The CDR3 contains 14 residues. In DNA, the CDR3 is TGTGCCAGCAGTTACCTTTCGGACACCGGGGAGCTGTTTTTT. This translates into CASSYLSDTGELFF.

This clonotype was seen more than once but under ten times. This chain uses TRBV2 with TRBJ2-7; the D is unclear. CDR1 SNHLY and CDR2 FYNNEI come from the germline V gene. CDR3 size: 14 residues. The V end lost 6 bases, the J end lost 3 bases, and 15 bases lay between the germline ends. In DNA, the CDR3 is TGTGCCAGCAGCCACCCCAGAAGGAACTACGAGCAGTACTTC. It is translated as CASSHPRRNYEQYF.

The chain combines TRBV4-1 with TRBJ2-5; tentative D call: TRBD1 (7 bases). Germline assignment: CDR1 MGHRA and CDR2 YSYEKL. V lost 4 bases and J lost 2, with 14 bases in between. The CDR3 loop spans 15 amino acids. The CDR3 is CASSRTGLSQETQYF. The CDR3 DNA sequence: TGCGCCAGCAGCCGGACAGGACTATCACAAGAGACCCAGTACTTC.

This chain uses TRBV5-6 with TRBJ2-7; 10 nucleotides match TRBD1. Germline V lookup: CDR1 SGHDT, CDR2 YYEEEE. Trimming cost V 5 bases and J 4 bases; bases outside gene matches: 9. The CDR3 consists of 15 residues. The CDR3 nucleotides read TGTGCCAGCAGTTACCTCGACAGGGGGCCTTACGAGCAGTACTTC. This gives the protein CASSYLDRGPYEQYF. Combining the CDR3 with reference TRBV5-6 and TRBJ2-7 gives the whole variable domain DAGVTQSPTHLIKTRGQQVTLRCSPKSGHDTVSWYQQALGQGPQFIFQYYEEEERQRGNFPDRFSGHQFPNYSSELNVNALLLGDSALYLCASSYLDRGPYEQYFGPGTRLTVT.

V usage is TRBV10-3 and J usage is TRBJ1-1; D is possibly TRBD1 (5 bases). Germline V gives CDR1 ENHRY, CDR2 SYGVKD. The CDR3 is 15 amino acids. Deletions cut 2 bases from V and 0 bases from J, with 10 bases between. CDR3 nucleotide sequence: TGTGCCATCAGTGAGGTGCGGGGGATGAACACTGAAGCTTTCTTT. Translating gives CAISEVRGMNTEAFF.

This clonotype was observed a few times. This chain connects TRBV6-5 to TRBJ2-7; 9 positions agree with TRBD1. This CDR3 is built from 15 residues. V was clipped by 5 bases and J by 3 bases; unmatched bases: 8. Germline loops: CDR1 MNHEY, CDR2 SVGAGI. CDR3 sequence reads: CASSLLPGQGYEQYF. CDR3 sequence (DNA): TGTGCCAGCAGTCTACTGCCGGGACAGGGCTACGAGCAGTACTTC.

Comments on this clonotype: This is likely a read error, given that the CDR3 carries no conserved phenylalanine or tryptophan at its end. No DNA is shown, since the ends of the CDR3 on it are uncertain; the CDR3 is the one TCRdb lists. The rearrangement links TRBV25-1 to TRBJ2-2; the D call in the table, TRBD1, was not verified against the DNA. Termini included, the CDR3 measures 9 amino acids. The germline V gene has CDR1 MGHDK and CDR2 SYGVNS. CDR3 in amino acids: CASSVPGGV.